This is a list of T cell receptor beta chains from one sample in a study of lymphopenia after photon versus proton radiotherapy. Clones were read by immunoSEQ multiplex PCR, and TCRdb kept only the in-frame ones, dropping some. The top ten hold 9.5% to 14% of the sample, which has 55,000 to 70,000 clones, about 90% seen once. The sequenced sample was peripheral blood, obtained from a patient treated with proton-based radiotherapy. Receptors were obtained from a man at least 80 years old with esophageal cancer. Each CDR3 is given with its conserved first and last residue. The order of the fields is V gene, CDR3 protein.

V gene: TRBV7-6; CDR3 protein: CASSLRLVETQYF
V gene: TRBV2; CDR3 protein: CASETSGASTDTQYF
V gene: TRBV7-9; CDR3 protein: CASRPVSNYGYTF
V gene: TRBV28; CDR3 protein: CASSLRVGSKNIQYF
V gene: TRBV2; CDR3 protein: CASRRDRSYEQYF
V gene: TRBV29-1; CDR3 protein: CSVDGTSGRWNENEQFF
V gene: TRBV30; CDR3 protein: CAWRSRGTEGYTF
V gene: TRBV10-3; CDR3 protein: CAISETGARNQPQHF
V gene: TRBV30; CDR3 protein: CAWSWGGQRRIFNSPLHF
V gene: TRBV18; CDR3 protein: CASSPDYEQYF
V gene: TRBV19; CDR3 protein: CASSQKEKRNEKLFF
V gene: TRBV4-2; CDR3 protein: CASSQAVQAKNIQYF
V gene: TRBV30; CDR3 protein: CAWARGSPSWEQYF
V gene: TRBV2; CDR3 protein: CASMAQGNEKLFF
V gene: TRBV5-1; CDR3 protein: CASSPTGASGNTIYF
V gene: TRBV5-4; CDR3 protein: CASSLGAGVSTDTQYF
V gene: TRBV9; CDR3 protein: CASSPLGTRSYEQYF
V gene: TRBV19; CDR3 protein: CASSLTGPGSGANVLTF
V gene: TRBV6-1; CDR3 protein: CASSDLGLAKGEQYF
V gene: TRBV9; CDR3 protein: CASSVGASDSQETQYF
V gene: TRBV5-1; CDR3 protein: CASSLTTGAGGANVLTF
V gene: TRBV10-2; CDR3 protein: CASMTGLGEQYF
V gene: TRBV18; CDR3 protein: CASSGTGPLSGNTIYF
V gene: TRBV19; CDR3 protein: CASSATGVQPQHF
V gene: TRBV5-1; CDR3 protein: CASSLEGLGASGNTIYF
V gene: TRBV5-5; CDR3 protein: CASSEIEEQPQHF
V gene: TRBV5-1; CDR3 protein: CASSLTGGEYEQYF
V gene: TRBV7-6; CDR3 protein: CASSPNTGRAEAFF
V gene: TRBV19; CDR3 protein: CASSLSGRRYEQYF
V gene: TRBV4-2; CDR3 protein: CASSQEPPPGTGGRGAFF
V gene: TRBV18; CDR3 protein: CASSPFSVGGDEQFF
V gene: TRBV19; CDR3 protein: CASSVDRVESPLHF
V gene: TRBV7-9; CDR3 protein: CASSLAAGTTGELFF
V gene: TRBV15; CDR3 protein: CATSRRQGVETQYF
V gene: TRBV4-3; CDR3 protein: CASSQEFGQNTEAFF
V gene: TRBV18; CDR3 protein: CASSPFNPGTDTQYF
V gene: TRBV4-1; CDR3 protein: CASSQGGARYGYTF
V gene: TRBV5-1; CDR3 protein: CASDQQGYGYTF
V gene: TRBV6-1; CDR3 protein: CASSETGGAFRELFF
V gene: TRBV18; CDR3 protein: CASSRDGDQPQHF
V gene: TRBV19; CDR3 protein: CASSMGAFRRIIQETQYF
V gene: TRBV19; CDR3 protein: CASSTTRNEQFF
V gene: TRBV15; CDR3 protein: CATSARTGAGETQYF
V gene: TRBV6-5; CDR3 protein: CASSYSRSEAFF
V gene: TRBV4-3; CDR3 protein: CASSQDVGGGRTEAFF
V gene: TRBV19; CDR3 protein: CATSPNLLGGGTEAFF
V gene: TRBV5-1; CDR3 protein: CASSLASGHTDTQYF
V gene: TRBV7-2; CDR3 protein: CASSLSQALATYEQYF